These 13 T cell receptor beta chains originate from one sample sequenced in a study of tumor-infiltrating lymphocytes in primary liver carcinoma. Using a constant-region primer together with ProtoScript II reverse transcriptase, TCR beta cDNA was made from roughly 500 ng of total RNA. Slightly modified ARM-PCR served as the procedure for the TCR beta libraries. These libraries came from three rounds of nested multiplex PCR. PCR rounds one and two used TRBV1-TRBV30 forward primers with a C-beta reverse primer for approximately 11 cycles each. Via MiXCR, TCRdb re-called the multiplex PCR reads, giving one row per CDR3 protein. Altogether some 180,000 distinct CDR3 sequences are present, about 85% being singletons, with the ten largest covering over 15%. Both RNA and DNA were isolated together from roughly 20-30 mg of bulk tissue that had not been sorted. Sequences were obtained from tumor tissue from primary liver carcinoma. The receptors were sampled from a man aged 40-49 years with primary liver carcinoma and hepatitis B virus infection.

Turning to this clonotype: One base away lies a much larger clone, so this may be a sequencing read error. This chain links TRBV5-1 with TRBJ1-5; D unclear. The CDR3 has 13 amino acids. The germline CDR1 and CDR2 sequences are SGHRS and YFSETQ. The V end was cut by 2 bases, the J end by 7 bases, with 10 bases between. CDR3 residues: CASSLGPEQPQHF. The CDR3 coding sequence is TGCGCCAGCAGCTTAGGACCGGAACAGCCCCAGCATTTT.

This clonotype was detected once. Compared with germline, one end of the junction differs, possibly owing to a read error. This chain links TRBV18 with TRBJ2-5; the D gene is possibly TRBD1 (5 bases). Germline V gene data show CDR1 as KGHSH and CDR2 as LQKENI. The CDR3 runs 15 residues. CDR3 region: CASSLTIDSQEAQYF. The DNA for the CDR3 is TGTGCCAGCTCACTTACCATCGACAGTCAAGAGGCCCAGTACTTC. The variable domain in full, completed from reference TRBV18 and TRBJ2-5, reads NAGVMQNPRHLVRRRGQEARLRCSPMKGHSHVYWYRQLPEEGLKFMVYLQKENIIDESGMPKERFSAEFPKEGPSILRIQQVVRGDSAAYFCASSLTIDSQEAQYFGPGTRLLVL.

A remark on this clonotype: The conserved final phenylalanine or tryptophan is absent from the CDR3, which likely points to a read error. The gene calls are TRBV6-7 and TRBJ2-1; D perhaps matches TRBD2 (6 bases). TRBV6-7 carries the ORF label, with uncertain function. V gave up 2 bases and J gave up 0 bases, with 20 bases separating them. This CDR3 is built from 19 residues. The CDR3 DNA follows: TGTGCCAGCAGTTACCCGGCTAGCGAGAATTTTAGCTCCTACAATGAGCAGTTCTAC. The encoded protein is CASSYPASENFSSYNEQFY.

With respect to this clonotype: A junction end diverges from the germline sequence, so it may reflect a read error. The genes are TRBV6-6 and TRBJ2-6; possibly TRBD2 for D (6 bases). Germline V lookup: CDR1 MNHNY, CDR2 SVGAGI (reference sequence). The CDR3 is made up of 16 amino acids. For the CDR3, the DNA is TGTGCCAGCAGTCCGGGACTTTCCTATGGGGCCAACGTCCTTACTTTC. This translates into CASSPGLSYGANVLTF.

On this clonotype: Lacking the conserved final phenylalanine or tryptophan, this CDR3 likely reflects a read error. The chain has TRBV29-1 and TRBJ2-7; 7 positions agree with TRBD2. Trimming cost V 5 bases and J 6 bases; bases outside gene matches: 16. Germline-derived CDR1 and CDR2 are SQVTM and ANQGSEA. This CDR3 comprises 15 residues. DNA for the CDR3: TGCAGCGTTAAGGAGGGAGCGGTTCGGGGGGTCGAGCAGTACCTC. It translates to CSVKEGAVRGVEQYL.

Worth noting for this clonotype: Since a much larger clone is just one base distant, this may be a read error. The V gene is TRBV28, the J gene TRBJ2-1; 11 bases align to TRBD2. This CDR3 has 15 residues. In germline, CDR1 is MDHEN, CDR2 SYDVKM. For the CDR3, the DNA is TGTACCAGCAGTGTAGCGGGAGGGCCGGGCAATGAGCAGTTCTTC. Translated, it gives CTSSVAGGPGNEQFF.

This clonotype was counted between two and nine times. This may be a read error: a much more frequent sequence differs by one nucleotide. The chain carries TRBV12-3 or TRBV12-4 and TRBJ1-2, with D possibly being TRBD1 (5 bases). The V and J ends lost 3 bases and 2 bases respectively, with 13 bases between them. The CDR3 totals 15 residues. The CDR3 is CASSLGQGVNYGYTF. The CDR3 DNA reads TGTGCCAGCAGTTTGGGTCAGGGAGTCAACTATGGCTACACCTTC.

This clonotype has just one count. The conserved closing phenylalanine or tryptophan is absent in this CDR3, likely reflecting a read error. The DNA is left out, because the CDR3 cannot be placed on it with certainty; the CDR3 is given as TCRdb lists it. The rearrangement links TRBV6-5 to TRBJ2-1; the table's D call of TRBD2 was not tested on the DNA. The CDR3 length equals 13 residues, ends included. Germline CDR1 MNHEY, CDR2 SVGAGI. This chain's CDR3 is CASSGGGRNEQIC.

This clonotype was counted once. At one of its ends the junction is not consistent with the germline gene, which may arise from a read error. This sequence joins TRBV11-3 and TRBJ1-3, with D unresolved. The CDR3 runs to 14 residues. The germline V gene encodes CDR1 SGHNT and CDR2 YENEEA. CDR3 residues: CVSSTWLSGNTTYF. The CDR3, as DNA: TGTGTCAGCTCGACATGGCTATCTGGAAACACCACATATTTT.

This clonotype has more than one count but fewer than ten. This may arise from a read error, as a much more abundant clone is one base away. The CDR3 bases are TGCGCCAGCAGCTTCCAGGGGGCAGGCTATGACTACACCTTC. Residues: CASSFQGAGYDYTF. The rearrangement links TRBV4-3 to TRBJ1-2; 8 bases are shared with TRBD1. Germline lookup yields CDR1 LGHNA and CDR2 YSLEER. The CDR3 is made up of 14 amino acids.

As to this clonotype: At one end the junction does not follow the germline gene, possibly because of a read error. V usage is TRBV10-2 and J usage is TRBJ1-1; TRBD1 matches at 11 bases. This CDR3 region has 14 residues. The germline V gene has CDR1 WSHSY and CDR2 SAAADI. The chain's CDR3 is CASGQGAANIEAIF. CDR3 nucleotide sequence: TGCGCCAGCGGACAGGGGGCAGCGAACATTGAAGCTATCTTT.

With respect to this clonotype: Since no conserved phenylalanine or tryptophan closes the CDR3, a read error is the likely cause. Here the CDR3 DNA reads TGTGCCAGCAGCTTAGACGTCTTGAACAATGAGCAGTTCTTA. This translates into CASSLDVLNNEQFL. This chain joins TRBV11-3 and TRBJ2-1; the D is unclear. Germline V lookup: CDR1 SGHNT, CDR2 YENEEA. CDR3 length equals 14 residues. V lost 0 bases, J lost 5 bases, and 8 bases lay in between.

This clonotype has only a few counts. The rearrangement links TRBV28 to TRBJ2-7, with D possibly TRBD2 on 5 matching bases. The germline V gene has CDR1 MDHEN and CDR2 SYDVKM. V shed 5 bases and J shed 4 bases, with 15 bases lying between them. The CDR3 has 14 residues. The CDR3 protein is CASSTDERRYEQYF. The CDR3 coding sequence is TGTGCCAGCAGTACGGATGAGAGGAGGTACGAGCAGTACTTC.